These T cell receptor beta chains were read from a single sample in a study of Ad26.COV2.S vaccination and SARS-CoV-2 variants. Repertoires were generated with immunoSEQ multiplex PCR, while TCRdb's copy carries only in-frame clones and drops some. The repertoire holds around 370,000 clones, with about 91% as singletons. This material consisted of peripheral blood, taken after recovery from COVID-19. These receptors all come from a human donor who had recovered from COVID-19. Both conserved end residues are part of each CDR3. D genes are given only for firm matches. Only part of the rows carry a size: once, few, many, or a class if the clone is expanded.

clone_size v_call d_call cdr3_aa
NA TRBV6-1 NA CASSDRPQRDEQYF
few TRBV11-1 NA CASSFSGRNSPLHF
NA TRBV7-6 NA CASSAFRDSTNEKLFF
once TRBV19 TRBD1 CASSGQGLSGANVLTF
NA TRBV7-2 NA CASSWTQGYGYTF
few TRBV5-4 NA CASSPTPVGNTGELFF
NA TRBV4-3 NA CASSPGAYRYTEAFF
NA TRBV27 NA CASSLSSQYGYTF
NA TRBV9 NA CASSAGRLGVTEAFF
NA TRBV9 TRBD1 CASSVGTGNNQPQHF
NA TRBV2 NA CASSAGTDEQFF
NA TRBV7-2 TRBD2 CASSFGPSGGATSYEQYF
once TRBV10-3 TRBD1 CAISWDPGQGAYGYTF
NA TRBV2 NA CASRVHHSYEQYF
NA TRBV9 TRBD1 CASSGTGYLYGYTF
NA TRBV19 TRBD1 CASSPGQGTNEKLFF
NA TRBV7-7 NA CASSTDRWTEAFF
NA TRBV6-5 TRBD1 CATRDRGDSGNTIYF
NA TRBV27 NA CASSFQTLNEQYF
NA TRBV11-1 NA CASSSHRVEAKNIQYF
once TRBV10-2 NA CASSDGAGKSPYEQYF
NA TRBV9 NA CASSVGTANTGELFF
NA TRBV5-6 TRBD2 CASSLRTSGGTDTQYF
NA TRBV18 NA CASSPQQRGTGELFF
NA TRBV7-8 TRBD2 CASSLGAVGTSGAGTDTQYF
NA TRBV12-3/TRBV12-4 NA CASTILLGEPYTF
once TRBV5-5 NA CASSPQQNQPQHF
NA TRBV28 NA CASSSAVGRSEAFF
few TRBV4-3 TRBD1 CASSVGPGGNSPLHF
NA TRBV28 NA CASSLDAGNTIYF
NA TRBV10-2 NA CATSTWFGEKLFF
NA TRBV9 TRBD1 CASSVGGVRGQGFFTF
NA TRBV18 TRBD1 CASSPGPDRTLETQYF
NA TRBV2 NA CASTDGGGAFF
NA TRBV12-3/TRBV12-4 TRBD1 CASRTNRGGYTF
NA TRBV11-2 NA CASSLEGLGGYTF
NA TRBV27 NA CASSLYSGGAGNTIYF
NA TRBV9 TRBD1 CASSVAGQPTPGEQYF
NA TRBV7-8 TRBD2 CASSPRLAGDNEQFF
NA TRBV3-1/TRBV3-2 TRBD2 CASSQDVLAGGDTQYF
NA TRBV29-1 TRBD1 CSVFLGGQGRGYGYTF
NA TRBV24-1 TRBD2 CATSENDSGGAWGTQYF